The 2 T cell receptor beta chains reported below all come from one sample, sequenced in a study of blood T cell repertoires in COVID-19 (dated by TCRdb to the early 2020s). The library was produced with the immunoSEQ multiplex PCR assay. In its TCRdb copy, this immuneACCESS table keeps in-frame sequences only and misses some clones. Where compared with another copy, unresolved V genes explain less than half of these, and the others have no known cause. Within this sample are approximately 300,000 clones, with around 90% of them counted one time only. Of the sample, nearly 7% is held by the ten largest clones. The specimen was peripheral blood. These receptors all stem from a woman under 40 with COVID-19, enrolled during active disease.

J is TRBJ2-3 and V is TRBV29-1; 10 bases align to TRBD2. CDR3 length: 17 amino acids. Germline V gene sequence: CDR1 SQVTM, CDR2 ANQGSEA. V lost 5 bases, J lost 3 bases, and 14 bases stayed unmatched. Here the CDR3 reads CSVWLAGGLLGTDTQYF. For the CDR3, the DNA is TGCAGCGTTTGGTTAGCGGGAGGCCTCTTAGGGACAGATACGCAGTATTTT.

The rearrangement links TRBV19 to TRBJ1-1; TRBD1 aligns across 7 bases. This CDR3 has 15 amino acids. V shed 5 bases and J 5 bases; nucleotides not matched to a gene: 11. Germline V lookup: CDR1 LNHDA, CDR2 SQIVND (reference sequence). The CDR3: CASSGLQGWRTEAFF. DNA of the CDR3: TGTGCCAGTAGTGGATTACAGGGGTGGAGAACTGAAGCTTTCTTT.